These 17 T cell receptor beta chains were sequenced from one sample in a study of T cells in Graves' hyperthyroidism and ophthalmopathy. What was amplified from RNA transcripts were TCR beta CDR3 regions. In the first-round RT-PCR of the TCR CDR3, the HTBI primer set was used. TCRdb re-derived calls from the multiplex PCR reads in MiXCR, one entry per CDR3 protein. The table includes approximately 210,000 distinct CDR3 sequences, approximately 17% detected once. The sequencing sample was made of blood. These TCRs come from a man between 50 and 59 years old with Graves' hyperthyroidism.

This clonotype was seen at least ten times. The rearrangement joins TRBV24-1 to TRBJ2-3; TRBD1 is a possible D gene (6 bases). Germline-derived CDR1 and CDR2 are KGHDR and SFDVKD. The V gene lost 2 bases and the J gene lost 2 bases, with 7 bases spanning the gap. The CDR3 contains 14 residues. CDR3 DNA: TGTGCCACCAGTGATTACAGGGCCACAGATACGCAGTATTTT. Translating it yields CATSDYRATDTQYF.

This clonotype came up many times. V is TRBV12-3 or TRBV12-4 and J is TRBJ2-5; D is perhaps TRBD1 (6 bases). CDR3 size: 15 residues. V lost 4 bases to trimming and J lost 4 bases, with 16 bases between them. This CDR3 is CASSSQQGPGETQYF. The CDR3 nucleotides read TGTGCCAGCAGTTCTCAACAGGGACCGGGAGAGACCCAGTACTTC.

For this clonotype: Since a much larger clone is just one base distant, this may be a read error. The genes are TRBV3-1 and TRBJ2-7; no firm D call. Germline V gives CDR1 LGHDT, CDR2 YNNKEL (reference sequence). V gave up 5 bases and J gave up 2 bases, with 4 bases separating them. This CDR3 comprises 11 residues. The CDR3 bases are TGTGCCAGCAGCACCCCCTACGAGCAGTACTTC. Protein sequence: CASSTPYEQYF.

This clonotype was observed at least ten times. The chain recombines TRBV10-3 with TRBJ2-1; 9 bases are a match to TRBD1. Trimming removed 0 bases from V and 2 bases from J; junction bases left unmatched: 2. CDR1 and CDR2 from the germline V gene are ENHRY and SYGVKD. The CDR3 is made up of 16 amino acids. Written as DNA, the CDR3 is TGTGCCATCAGTGAGTCGACAGGGGGGGCCTACAATGAGCAGTTCTTC. Its translation is CAISESTGGAYNEQFF.

This clonotype was recorded at least ten times. V and J are TRBV20-1 and TRBJ1-2, with a possible D match to TRBD1 (6 bases). The CDR3 is made up of 14 amino acids. V dropped 0 bases and J dropped 5 bases, with 13 bases sitting between them. Germline V CDR1 and CDR2: DFQATT, SNEGSKA (reference sequence). DNA for the CDR3: TGCAGTGCTAGAGATAAGGGGGTTGTGTATGGCTACACCTTC. Its protein product is CSARDKGVVYGYTF.

This clonotype was counted at least ten times. The J gene is TRBJ2-1, the V gene TRBV6-2 or TRBV6-3, with D tentatively TRBD2 (5 bases). The germline V and J ends were trimmed by 5 bases and 0 bases, with 8 bases remaining between them. Germline CDR1 is MNHEY and CDR2 is SVGEGT. This CDR3 contains 14 residues. The CDR3 DNA reads as TGTGCCAGCAGTGTAGGGAGCTCCTACAATGAGCAGTTCTTC. Its protein product is CASSVGSSYNEQFF.

This clonotype showed up just a few times. One end of the junction does not line up with germline, which may come from a read error. V is TRBV10-3 and J is TRBJ1-4; the D gene is possibly TRBD1 (5 bases). The CDR3 runs 11 residues. Germline V gene data show CDR1 as ENHRY and CDR2 as SYGVKD. This chain's CDR3 is CQGSLNEKLFF. Written as DNA, the CDR3 is TGCCAGGGATCGCTTAATGAAAAACTGTTTTTT.

Points on this clonotype: This clone may be a read error of a much larger clone one base away. This chain connects TRBV20-1 to TRBJ2-7; 7 bases align to TRBD2. CDR1 is DFQATT and CDR2 is SNEGSKA in the germline V gene (reference sequence). J lost 1 base, V lost 6 bases, and 3 bases had no gene match. The CDR3 loop spans 12 amino acids. The CDR3 reads CSAPSGSYEQYF. CDR3 DNA sequence: TGCAGTGCCCCTAGCGGTTCCTACGAGCAGTACTTC.

The rearrangement links TRBV6-1 to TRBJ2-5; no firm D call. This CDR3 is 14 amino acids long. Per the germline V gene, CDR1 is MNHNS and CDR2 is SASEGT. V lost 3 bases and J 3 bases, leaving 11 bases between the germline ends. The CDR3 DNA follows: TGTGCCAGCAGTGATTGGGGTGGGGAAGAGACCCAGTACTTC. Its translation is CASSDWGGEETQYF.

This clonotype was observed many times. The chain uses TRBV28 and TRBJ2-7, with a tentative D call TRBD2 (5 bases). The V end was cut by 3 bases, the J end by 3 bases, with 12 bases between. The CDR3 extends over 14 amino acids. Germline values: CDR1 MDHEN, CDR2 SYDVKM. The CDR3 is CASSFDAEVYEQYF. The CDR3 nucleotides are TGTGCCAGCAGTTTTGACGCGGAGGTCTACGAGCAGTACTTC.

Only a few counts were recorded for this clonotype. The chain carries TRBV18 and TRBJ1-4, with D possibly matching TRBD1 (6 bases). The CDR3 runs 14 residues. Germline values: CDR1 KGHSH, CDR2 LQKENI. V dropped 1 base and J dropped 8 bases, with 11 bases sitting between them. The CDR3: CASSPRGREEKLFF. The CDR3 DNA reads TGTGCCAGCTCACCACGGGGGCGGGAGGAAAAACTGTTTTTT.

About this clonotype itself: Relative to the germline gene, one junction end is altered; a read error may explain this. J is TRBJ2-2 and V is TRBV2; D not certain. The germline CDR1 and CDR2 sequences are SNHLY and FYNNEI. This CDR3 is 15 amino acids long. The CDR3 spells CTSSHHVDMAGELFF. CDR3 nucleotide sequence: TGTACCAGCAGCCACCACGTTGACATGGCCGGGGAGCTGTTTTTT.

This chain connects TRBV6-1 to TRBJ1-3, with 9 nucleotides matching TRBD1. This CDR3 is built from 14 residues. Losses at the gene ends were 6 bases for V and 2 bases for J; bases not matched to a gene: 2. The germline V gene encodes CDR1 MNHNS and CDR2 SASEGT. CDR3 residues: CASSRDRAGNTIYF. In nucleotides, the CDR3 is TGTGCCAGCAGCCGGGACAGGGCTGGAAACACCATATATTTT.

In this sample, this clonotype turned up many times. The chain employs TRBV20-1 and TRBJ2-3; D gene uncertain. V lost 4 bases and J 1 base, leaving 6 bases between the germline ends. Germline CDR1 reads DFQATT; CDR2 reads SNEGSKA (reference sequence). CDR3 length: 12 residues. The CDR3 sequence is CSATAGTDTQYF. CDR3 sequence (DNA): TGCAGTGCTACCGCGGGCACAGATACGCAGTATTTT.

This clonotype was observed a few times. The chain carries TRBV27 and TRBJ2-1; no clear D gene. From germline, CDR1 is MNHEY and CDR2 SMNVEV (reference sequence). V dropped 2 bases and J dropped 0 bases, with 8 bases sitting between them. The CDR3 covers 15 residues. CDR3 sequence (DNA): TGTGCCAGCAGTTTAGCGCCCAGCTCCTACAATGAGCAGTTCTTC. Translating gives CASSLAPSSYNEQFF.

This clonotype has just a few counts. The chain uses TRBV11-2 and TRBJ1-5; 10 positions match TRBD1. Per the germline V gene, CDR1 is SGHAT and CDR2 is FQNNGV. The CDR3 is 17 residues long. V shed 5 bases and J 0 bases; nucleotides not matched to a gene: 7. The CDR3 spells CASSPGQGGSSNQPQHF. For the CDR3, the DNA is TGTGCCAGCAGCCCCGGACAGGGGGGATCTAGCAATCAGCCCCAGCATTTT.

This clonotype was observed at least ten times. CDR3 DNA sequence: TGTGCCAGCAGTGAGGGCAGGGTGCAGCCCCAGCATTTT. As protein: CASSEGRVQPQHF. The chain is built from TRBV2 and TRBJ1-5; possible D gene TRBD1, 5 bases. This CDR3 has 13 amino acids. Germline V gene data show CDR1 as SNHLY and CDR2 as FYNNEI. Between the trimmed V and J ends, which lost 3 bases and 7 bases, there was a span of 10 bases.